The 27 T cell receptor beta chains below were found in one sample sequenced in a study of T-cell reconstitution after alpha-beta-depleted transplantation in children. A library of TCRbeta sequences, prepared with unique molecular identifiers, was generated. From the PCR reads, TCRdb called clonotypes with MiXCR, one entry per CDR3 protein. Among 500,000 to 600,000 distinct CDR3 sequences listed, approximately 30% were seen once. Sample: PBMCs from the stem cell graft donor, taken from the stem cell graft. The source is a human donor who donated a stem cell graft to a child with aplastic anemia.

The chain carries TRBV12-3 or TRBV12-4 and TRBJ2-1, with D maybe TRBD1 (5 bases). This CDR3 comprises 15 residues. V was clipped by 4 bases and J by 5 bases, with 15 bases between them. CDR3 sequence (DNA): TGTGCCAGCAGTTATTGGACACCGTCTGACAATGAGCAGTTCTTC. Encoded protein: CASSYWTPSDNEQFF.

V is TRBV5-1 and J is TRBJ2-5, with 13 positions matching TRBD2. V trimming: 4 bases; J trimming: 3 bases; junction bases outside the gene matches: 6. This CDR3 has 16 residues. Germline CDR1 and CDR2: SGHRS and YFSETQ. CDR3 DNA sequence: TGCGCCAGCAGCCGCGGACTAGCGGGAGCGGAAGAGACCCAGTACTTC. Protein sequence: CASSRGLAGAEETQYF.

The CDR3 region has the DNA TGCAGTGCTAGACCTGACGAGTTCTTC. This encodes CSARPDEFF. The chain carries TRBV20-1 and TRBJ2-1; the D is unclear. This CDR3 comprises 9 residues. CDR1 is DFQATT and CDR2 is SNEGSKA in the germline V gene (reference sequence). Trimming removed 2 bases at V and 14 bases at J, with 7 bases between.

Written as DNA, the CDR3 is TGCAGCGTTAGGGAGGGGGCAAGCGAAGCTTTCTTT. Translated, it gives CSVREGASEAFF. The chain joins TRBV29-1 to TRBJ1-1, with 7 bases identical to TRBD1. The CDR3 consists of 12 residues. Germline CDR1 and CDR2: SQVTM and ANQGSEA. V gave up 5 bases and J gave up 8 bases; unmatched junction bases: 8.

The chain carries TRBV29-1 and TRBJ2-1, with 9 bases that match TRBD1. The CDR3 totals 12 residues. The V gene end was trimmed by 8 bases and the J gene end by 8 bases; junction bases not matched to a gene: 7. Germline-derived CDR1 and CDR2 are SQVTM and ANQGSEA. CDR3 nucleotides: TGCAGCACACAGGGGGCGGGTGATGAGCAGTTCTTC. Protein sequence: CSTQGAGDEQFF.

The chain uses TRBV10-3 and TRBJ1-6, with TRBD1 as a possible D gene (6 bases). V shed 10 bases and J shed 4 bases, with 11 bases lying between them. CDR3 length equals 13 residues. The V gene's germline CDR1 is ENHRY and CDR2 SYGVKD. This CDR3 is CASLQGYNSPLHF. The CDR3 DNA sequence: TGTGCCAGCCTACAGGGATATAATTCACCCCTCCACTTT.

V gene TRBV9 combines with J gene TRBJ2-1, with D perhaps TRBD2 (6 bases). The CDR3 is 15 residues long. With 3 bases removed from V and 6 bases from J, the gap between germline ends came to 16 bases. The germline CDR1 and CDR2 sequences are SGDLS and YYNGEE. Here the CDR3 reads CASSATGTATNEQFF. Here the CDR3 DNA reads TGTGCCAGCAGCGCAACCGGGACTGCAACCAATGAGCAGTTCTTC.

This chain links TRBV25-1 with TRBJ2-2; 7 nucleotides align to TRBD2. This CDR3 comprises 16 residues. The junction had 9 bases not matched to a gene; V was cut back by 6 bases and J by 2 bases. Germline CDR1 and CDR2: MGHDK and SYGVNS. The CDR3 sequence: CASRRGAGENTGELFF. CDR3 nucleotides: TGTGCCAGCAGGAGGGGTGCGGGGGAAAACACCGGGGAGCTGTTTTTT.

This clonotype showed up just a few times. In DNA form, the CDR3 reads TGTGCCAGCAGCCCTCCCGTTGGAAACACCATATATTTT. Translating gives CASSPPVGNTIYF. The rearrangement joins TRBV9 to TRBJ1-3; D remains unclear. From germline, CDR1 is SGDLS and CDR2 YYNGEE. Trimming removed 4 bases at V and 3 bases at J, with 8 bases between. The CDR3 spans 13 residues.

Only a few counts were recorded for this clonotype. The chain joins TRBV29-1 to TRBJ2-1, with 11 bases matching TRBD2. Trimming cost V 7 bases and J 5 bases; bases outside gene matches: 4. From germline, CDR1 is SQVTM and CDR2 ANQGSEA. This CDR3 has 13 residues. In DNA form, the CDR3 reads TGCAGCGCTGGGACTAGCGGAAACAATGAGCAGTTCTTC. Its protein is CSAGTSGNNEQFF.

This sequence joins TRBV12-5 and TRBJ2-3; TRBD2 might be the D (5 bases). This CDR3 comprises 15 residues. CDR1 and CDR2 from the germline V gene are LGHNT and FRNRAP. The V gene lost 3 bases and the J gene lost 0 bases, with 10 bases spanning the gap. CDR3 sequence reads: CASGLIGGSTDTQYF. The CDR3 DNA reads TGTGCTAGTGGTTTAATCGGCGGGAGCACAGATACGCAGTATTTT.

This clonotype was seen a few times. This chain links TRBV5-6 with TRBJ1-1; TRBD1 is a possible D gene (6 bases). Germline V lookup: CDR1 SGHDT, CDR2 YYEEEE. The CDR3 extends over 14 amino acids. Between the trimmed V and J ends, which lost 4 bases and 10 bases, there was a span of 20 bases. The CDR3 DNA is TGTGCCAGCAGCCTAGGAAGGGGGACCCTCGGAGCTTTCTTT. Its protein product is CASSLGRGTLGAFF. Complete variable domain (other parts from reference TRBV5-6 and TRBJ1-1): DAGVTQSPTHLIKTRGQQVTLRCSPKSGHDTVSWYQQALGQGPQFIFQYYEEEERQRGNFPDRFSGHQFPNYSSELNVNALLLGDSALYLCASSLGRGTLGAFFGQGTRLTVV.

The CDR3, as DNA: TGTGCCAGCAGACCCAGGGGGGGTGATCAGCCCCAGCATTTT. This codes for CASRPRGGDQPQHF. The chain employs TRBV6-1 and TRBJ1-5; 7 bases agree with TRBD1. J was trimmed by 5 bases and V by 6 bases; bases with no gene match: 7. Germline V gives CDR1 MNHNS, CDR2 SASEGT. This CDR3 spans 14 amino acids.

As for this clonotype: It may be a read error: a sequence one base away is much more abundant. The chain joins TRBV6-6 to TRBJ1-1; a weak D match, TRBD1 (5 bases). V lost 6 bases and J 1 base, leaving 9 bases between the germline ends. Germline CDR1 and CDR2: MNHNY and SVGAGI (reference sequence). The CDR3 is 13 amino acids. CDR3 bases: TGTGCCAGCAGCCACGGACAGAACACTGAAGCTTTCTTT. Translation: CASSHGQNTEAFF.

The chain combines TRBV16 with TRBJ1-5; 7 positions match TRBD1. V shed 5 bases, J shed 4 bases, and the junction held 8 bases outside the gene matches. Germline loops: CDR1 KGHSY, CDR2 FQNENV. The CDR3 loop spans 15 amino acids. The CDR3 is CASSSTGVRNQPQHF. DNA of the CDR3: TGTGCCAGCAGCTCTACAGGGGTCAGGAATCAGCCCCAGCATTTT.

The chain is built from TRBV18 and TRBJ2-7; D is perhaps TRBD1 or TRBD2 (5 bases each). The germline gives CDR1 KGHSH, CDR2 LQKENI. V lost 4 bases, J lost 7 bases, and 17 bases lay in between. This CDR3 is 14 amino acids long. Written as DNA, the CDR3 is TGTGCCAGCTCACTGAACCGGGACCCCCGTGAGCAGTACTTC. Residues: CASSLNRDPREQYF.

This chain joins TRBV18 and TRBJ2-7; 7 positions agree with TRBD1. The CDR3 consists of 13 residues. From germline, CDR1 is KGHSH and CDR2 LQKENI. The J segment lost 5 bases and the V segment lost 3 bases, leaving 4 bases of the junction unmatched. In nucleotides, the CDR3 is TGTGCCAGCTCACCTGGGACAGCCCACGAGCAGTACGTC. Encoded protein: CASSPGTAHEQYV.

V and J are TRBV15 and TRBJ2-2; 8 nucleotides agree with TRBD1. CDR1 LNHNV and CDR2 YYDKDF come from the germline V gene (reference sequence). CDR3 length: 17 amino acids. V dropped 5 bases and J dropped 0; count of bases not matched to a gene: 8. CDR3 bases: TGTGCCACCAGCGAGCAGCCGGGACAGGCGAACACCGGGGAGCTGTTTTTT. It encodes CATSEQPGQANTGELFF.

The chain uses TRBV29-1 and TRBJ2-1; D gene unclear. Trimming took off 3 bases at V and 15 bases at J, with 15 bases between the two ends. This CDR3 has 11 residues. The germline CDR1 and CDR2 sequences are SQVTM and ANQGSEA. The CDR3 DNA reads TGCAGCGTTGACTGGACGGGCAGGCCGTTCTTC. It is translated as CSVDWTGRPFF.

The genes are TRBV9 and TRBJ2-3; 7 bases are shared with TRBD1. V was pared by 4 bases and J by 0 bases, with 8 bases of the junction left unmatched. CDR1 SGDLS and CDR2 YYNGEE come from the germline V gene. This CDR3 has 16 residues. The CDR3 loop is CASSPRQGVSTDTQYF. The CDR3, as DNA: TGTGCCAGCAGCCCCCGTCAGGGGGTTAGCACAGATACGCAGTATTTT.

This clonotype was observed once. This sequence joins TRBV4-3 and TRBJ2-1; tentatively, D is TRBD1 (6 bases). Germline V gene data show CDR1 as LGHNA and CDR2 as YSLEER. Trimming left V 0 bases short and J 6 bases short, with 15 bases between. CDR3 length: 16 amino acids. CDR3: CASSQEGARRVNEQFF. The CDR3 bases are TGCGCCAGCAGCCAAGAGGGGGCCCGACGGGTCAATGAGCAGTTCTTC.

This clonotype has a handful of counts. The CDR3 nucleotides read TGTGCCAGCAGCCAAACAAGCGGGAGGGCCTCTTCTTCCTACAATGAGCAGTTCTTC. This encodes CASSQTSGRASSSYNEQFF. This chain links TRBV3-1 with TRBJ2-1; 10 bases align to TRBD2. The length of the CDR3 is 19 residues. Germline V gene sequence: CDR1 LGHDT, CDR2 YNNKEL (reference sequence). Trimming cost V 2 bases and J 1 base; bases outside gene matches: 11.

This rearrangement joins TRBV20-1 to TRBJ2-7; TRBD1 might be the D (6 bases). Germline V gives CDR1 DFQATT, CDR2 SNEGSKA (reference sequence). The CDR3 length is 13 residues. With 5 bases removed from V and 0 bases from J, the gap between germline ends came to 11 bases. The CDR3 here is CSAWDTSSYEQYF. The CDR3 DNA is TGCAGTGCTTGGGACACGAGCTCCTACGAGCAGTACTTC.

There are a few counts of this clonotype. This sequence joins TRBV5-1 and TRBJ2-3; tentatively, D is TRBD1 or TRBD2 (6 bases each). Trimming took 2 bases from V and 3 from J, leaving 10 bases between them. Germline assignment: CDR1 SGHRS and CDR2 YFSETQ. The CDR3 runs to 14 residues. The CDR3 region has the DNA TGCGCCAGCAGCTTTGGCGGGACAACAGATACGCAGTATTTT. The encoded protein is CASSFGGTTDTQYF. The full variable domain, rest sourced from reference TRBV5-1 and TRBJ2-3, is KAGVTQTPRYLIKTRGQQVTLSCSPISGHRSVSWYQQTPGQGLQFLFEYFSETQRNKGNFPGRFSGRQFSNSRSEMNVSTLELGDSALYLCASSFGGTTDTQYFGPGTRLTVL.

This sequence joins TRBV12-3 or TRBV12-4 and TRBJ1-6; possibly TRBD1 for D (5 bases). The CDR3 length is 14 residues. Trimming took 7 bases from V and 5 from J, leaving 12 bases between them. The CDR3 is CASTRQLNNSPLHF. The CDR3 DNA reads as TGTGCCAGCACGAGACAGCTAAATAATTCACCCCTCCACTTT.

The chain has TRBV20-1 and TRBJ1-5, with TRBD1 identical over 7 bases. CDR1 is DFQATT, CDR2 SNEGSKA, per germline (reference sequence). This CDR3 is built from 14 residues. The CDR3 coding sequence is TGCATCGCCTTGATGGGACAGTTCAATCAGCCCCAGCATTTT. Its translation: CIALMGQFNQPQHF.

The chain joins TRBV11-1 to TRBJ2-5, with no clear D. The germline V gene encodes CDR1 SGHAT and CDR2 FQDESV (reference sequence). The CDR3 runs 14 residues. V lost 2 bases and J lost 4, with 11 bases in between. The CDR3 loop reads CASSLSVYGETQYF. CDR3 sequence (DNA): TGTGCCAGCAGCTTAAGTGTTTACGGAGAGACCCAGTACTTC.